These 15 T cell receptor beta chains were all obtained from the same sample, sequenced in a study of T cells after posttransplantation cyclophosphamide. Repertoires were generated with immunoSEQ multiplex PCR, while TCRdb's copy carries only in-frame clones and drops some. The data contain 50,000 to 65,000 clones, around 84% of them singletons. Source material: PBMCs. The receptors were sampled from a man under 40 with a blood cancer, CMV-positive, and with a related stem cell donor.

The chain couples TRBV7-8 to TRBJ2-5; D not certain. This CDR3 has 14 residues. V lost 2 bases and J lost 2, with 9 bases in between. The germline gives CDR1 SGHVS, CDR2 FQNEAQ. CDR3: CASSLSPKQETQYF. The CDR3 DNA reads TGTGCCAGCAGCTTAAGCCCGAAACAAGAGACCCAGTACTTC.

This chain joins TRBV6-5 and TRBJ2-6, with TRBD2 matching over 7 bases. Trimming took 3 bases from V and 3 from J; bases not matched to a gene: 5. The CDR3 has 16 amino acids. Per germline, CDR1 MNHEY and CDR2 SVGAGI. This CDR3 is CASSYFSGGGANVLTF. Here the CDR3 DNA reads TGTGCCAGCAGTTATTTTTCGGGGGGTGGGGCCAACGTCCTGACTTTC.

This sequence joins TRBV15 and TRBJ1-1; D might be TRBD1 (6 bases). Germline lookup yields CDR1 LNHNV and CDR2 YYDKDF (reference sequence). Trimming removed 9 bases at V and 1 base at J, with 12 bases between. This CDR3 is built from 13 residues. CDR3 sequence (DNA): TGTGCCACAGTCCTCAGGGGGAACACTGAAGCTTTCTTT. It specifies CATVLRGNTEAFF.

The chain employs TRBV11-2 and TRBJ2-3; 8 nucleotides align to TRBD2. Germline lookup yields CDR1 SGHAT and CDR2 FQNNGV. This CDR3 region has 15 residues. The V segment lost 4 bases and the J segment 4 bases; nucleotides outside the gene matches: 7. CDR3 protein: CASSSFSGKADTQYF. CDR3 sequence (DNA): TGTGCCAGCAGCTCGTTTAGCGGGAAGGCAGATACGCAGTATTTT. Full variable domain (outside the CDR3, taken from reference TRBV11-2 and TRBJ2-3): EAGVAQSPRYKIIEKRQSVAFWCNPISGHATLYWYQQILGQGPKLLIQFQNNGVVDDSQLPKDRFSAERLKGVDSTLKIQPAKLEDSAVYLCASSSFSGKADTQYFGPGTRLTVL.

This clone was seen just once. V and J are TRBV30 and TRBJ1-3; D is unresolved. The CDR3 consists of 13 residues. Per germline, CDR1 GTSNPN and CDR2 SVGIG (reference sequence). V was shortened by 4 bases and J by 0 bases, with 7 bases between the two germline ends. The CDR3 DNA reads TGTGCCTGGATACTCAACTCTGGAAACACCATATATTTT. This translates into CAWILNSGNTIYF. Complete variable domain (other parts from reference TRBV30 and TRBJ1-3): SQTIHQWPATLVQPVGSPLSLECTVEGTSNPNLYWYRQAAGRGLQLLFYSVGIGQISSEVPQNLSASRPQDRQFILSSKKLLLSDSGFYLCAWILNSGNTIYFGEGSWLTVV.

This rearrangement joins TRBV30 to TRBJ2-7, with 7 bases fitting TRBD1. Trimming cost V 2 bases and J 2 bases; bases outside gene matches: 6. The CDR3 contains 14 residues. CDR1 is GTSNPN and CDR2 is SVGIG in the germline V gene (reference sequence). The CDR3 DNA reads as TGTGCCTGGAGTCCAGGGACAGTGGCCTACGAGCAGTACTTC. This translates into CAWSPGTVAYEQYF.

The chain has TRBV6-5 and TRBJ1-5; 9 nucleotides match TRBD1. Germline CDR1 reads MNHEY; CDR2 reads SVGAGI. V was pared by 7 bases and J by 5 bases, with 6 bases of the junction left unmatched. This CDR3 region has 14 residues. The CDR3 reads CASKIDRGDQPQHF. CDR3 nucleotides: TGTGCCAGCAAGATCGACAGGGGGGATCAGCCCCAGCATTTT.

This rearrangement joins TRBV18 to TRBJ1-5; D unresolved. Germline V lookup: CDR1 KGHSH, CDR2 LQKENI. The CDR3 is 14 amino acids. V lost 6 bases to trimming and J lost 6 bases, with 15 bases between them. CDR3 sequence (DNA): TGTGCCAGCTCCACAACCGAGACGGGTCAGCCCCAGCATTTT. Its protein is CASSTTETGQPQHF. The whole variable domain, remainder taken from reference TRBV18 and TRBJ1-5, is NAGVMQNPRHLVRRRGQEARLRCSPMKGHSHVYWYRQLPEEGLKFMVYLQKENIIDESGMPKERFSAEFPKEGPSILRIQQVVRGDSAAYFCASSTTETGQPQHFGDGTRLSIL.

This clone was seen more than once but under ten times. The V call is TRBV7-9, the J call TRBJ2-3; TRBD1 matches at 7 bases. The CDR3 runs 12 residues. V was pared by 6 bases and J by 7 bases, with 4 bases of the junction left unmatched. Germline V gene sequence: CDR1 SEHNR, CDR2 FQNEAQ (reference sequence). The CDR3 DNA reads as TGTGCCAGCAGTTTACAGGGGAATACGCAGTATTTT. This codes for CASSLQGNTQYF.

The V and J genes are TRBV7-2 and TRBJ2-2; 8 nucleotides align to TRBD1. V gave up 5 bases and J gave up 7 bases; unmatched junction bases: 12. CDR3 size: 16 residues. CDR1 SGHTA and CDR2 FQGNSA come from the germline V gene. Here the CDR3 reads CASSPGGAGGVGELFF. The CDR3 nucleotides are TGTGCCAGCAGCCCCGGCGGGGCAGGGGGCGTCGGGGAGCTGTTTTTT.

This clone has a handful of counts. The J gene is TRBJ1-2, the V gene TRBV6-1; D gene ambiguous. The CDR3 length is 12 residues. Germline CDR1 reads MNHNS; CDR2 reads SASEGT. V shed 5 bases and J shed 4 bases, with 8 bases lying between them. CDR3 amino acids: CASSTAFYGYTF. CDR3 coding DNA: TGTGCCAGCAGTACAGCCTTCTATGGCTACACCTTC.

The chain is built from TRBV9 and TRBJ2-2; 8 nucleotides align to TRBD1. In germline, CDR1 is SGDLS, CDR2 YYNGEE. This CDR3 has 15 residues. V lost 7 bases to trimming and J lost 4 bases; unmatched junction nucleotides: 9. Here the CDR3 reads CASRSDRGVTGELFF. CDR3 bases: TGTGCCAGCCGCTCTGACAGGGGTGTCACCGGGGAGCTGTTTTTT.

This chain joins TRBV5-4 and TRBJ2-1, with 9 bases aligning to TRBD1. Germline loops: CDR1 SGHNT, CDR2 YYREEE (reference sequence). The CDR3 sequence is 17 residues long. Trimming at V came to 4 bases and at J to 1 base, leaving 9 bases not matched to a gene. The CDR3 region has the DNA TGTGCCAGCAGCCCGGGATGGACAGGGGCATCCTACAATGAGCAGTTCTTC. It is translated as CASSPGWTGASYNEQFF.

This chain uses TRBV11-3 with TRBJ1-3, with TRBD1 matching over 7 bases. V was clipped by 6 bases and J by 0 bases; unmatched bases: 2. The CDR3 consists of 14 residues. Per the germline V gene, CDR1 is SGHNT and CDR2 is YENEEA. CDR3 coding DNA: TGTGCCAGCAGTCAGGGGGACTCTGGAAACACCATATATTTT. Translation gives CASSQGDSGNTIYF. Full variable domain (missing parts from reference TRBV11-3 and TRBJ1-3): EAGVVQSPRYKIIEKKQPVAFWCNPISGHNTLYWYLQNLGQGPELLIRYENEEAVDDSQLPKDRFSAERLKGVDSTLKIQPAELGDSAVYLCASSQGDSGNTIYFGEGSWLTVV.

In the case of this clone: One junction end disagrees with the germline gene, perhaps due to a read error. Other DNA sequences in the sample encode the same CDR3. The V call is TRBV5-1, the J call TRBJ1-1, with a tentative D call TRBD1 (6 bases). CDR3 length: 15 amino acids. Per germline, CDR1 SGHRS and CDR2 YFSETQ. CDR3 DNA sequence: TGCGCCAGCGGCTTCGGTCCGCAGGGGAATACTGAAGCTTTCTTT. Its translation is CASGFGPQGNTEAFF.